This is a list of T cell receptor beta chains from one sample in a study of cytomegalovirus exposure and HLA in healthy donors. Repertoires were generated with immunoSEQ multiplex PCR, while TCRdb's copy carries only in-frame clones and drops some. Among under 200,000 clones, roughly 89% were seen once, and the ten largest hold 9% to 12%. The sequenced material came from PBMCs. The receptors derive from a young woman in good health and CMV-seropositive. CDR3s include the opening cysteine and the closing phenylalanine or tryptophan. A D gene is named only where the DNA matches it firmly. Clone sizes are given selectively: once, few, many, or a class where the clone is expanded.

j_gene,v_gene,d_gene,abundance,CDR3aa,CDR3nt
TRBJ2-7,TRBV25-1,TRBD1,NA,CASSESSGRGPGEQYF,TGTGCCAGCAGTGAATCTTCGGGCAGGGGGCCTGGGGAGCAGTACTTC
TRBJ2-7,TRBV13,NA,NA,CASSSPTGEQYF,TGTGCCAGCAGCTCTCCGACGGGCGAGCAGTACTTC
TRBJ2-1,TRBV6-5,TRBD2,NA,CASQNSGGRYNEQFF,TGTGCCAGCCAAAACTCGGGGGGGCGTTACAATGAGCAGTTCTTC
TRBJ1-1,TRBV29-1,NA,NA,CSVGGGSEAFF,TGCAGCGTTGGCGGGGGTTCTGAAGCTTTCTTT
TRBJ2-3,TRBV5-1,NA,NA,CASSARAAGPQYF,TGCGCCAGCAGTGCTCGGGCTGCAGGGCCGCAGTATTTT
TRBJ2-7,TRBV6-5,TRBD2,NA,CASSLPGTSGEQYF,TGTGCCAGCAGCTTACCGGGGACTAGCGGCGAGCAGTACTTC
TRBJ2-7,TRBV30,NA,NA,CACRGRGYDEQYF,TGTGCCTGCCGAGGAAGGGGGTACGACGAGCAGTACTTC
TRBJ2-7,TRBV19,TRBD2,NA,CATHSGRGYEQYF,TGTGCCACCCATAGCGGGAGAGGCTACGAGCAGTACTTC
TRBJ1-5,TRBV6-1,TRBD1,NA,CASSTGTGVYQPQHF,TGTGCCAGCAGCACCGGGACAGGGGTTTATCAGCCCCAGCATTTT
TRBJ2-1,TRBV18,NA,NA,CASSLTGQGFPSGRRDYNEQFF,TGTGCCAGCTCACTTACGGGACAGGGGTTCCCTAGCGGGAGGAGGGACTACAATGAGCAGTTCTTC
TRBJ2-7,TRBV7-9,TRBD1,NA,CASSYDRGEQYF,TGTGCCAGCAGCTACGACAGGGGCGAGCAGTACTTC
TRBJ1-3,TRBV4-2,NA,NA,CASSQGYSSGNTIYF,TGTGCCAGCAGCCAAGGGTACAGCTCTGGAAACACCATATATTTT
TRBJ2-6,TRBV9,NA,NA,CASSVEEAGANVLTF,TGTGCCAGCAGCGTAGAGGAGGCTGGGGCCAACGTCCTGACTTTC
TRBJ2-3,TRBV18,NA,NA,CASSPLAGSTDTQYF,TGTGCCAGCTCACCGTTAGCTGGAAGCACAGATACGCAGTATTTT
TRBJ2-1,TRBV11-3,NA,NA,CASSFTWRPPGQFF,TGTGCCAGCAGCTTTACTTGGCGGCCACCGGGGCAGTTCTTC
TRBJ1-2,TRBV7-9,TRBD1,NA,CASSLGGTGGFVAGYTF,TGTGCCAGCAGCTTAGGAGGGACAGGGGGCTTTGTCGCTGGCTACACCTTC
TRBJ1-2,TRBV6-6,TRBD1,few,CASTHRDSYGYTF,TGTGCCAGCACCCATAGGGACAGCTATGGCTACACCTTC
TRBJ2-7,TRBV5-1,TRBD2,NA,CASRDGTSGSYEQYF,TGCGCCAGCAGGGATGGGACTAGCGGATCCTACGAGCAGTACTTC
TRBJ2-7,TRBV5-4,NA,NA,CASSSRASSSYEQYF,TGTGCCAGCAGCTCAAGGGCTAGCAGCTCCTACGAGCAGTACTTC
TRBJ2-5,TRBV7-3,NA,NA,CASSLSVEETQYF,TGTGCCAGCAGCTTAAGCGTCGAGGAGACCCAGTACTTC
TRBJ2-1,TRBV9,TRBD2,NA,CASSVRPGGEQFF,TGTGCCAGCAGCGTCAGACCGGGGGGTGAGCAGTTCTTC
TRBJ2-5,TRBV9,TRBD2,NA,CASTGTSGVRGETQYF,TGTGCCAGCACCGGGACTAGCGGGGTCAGGGGGGAGACCCAGTACTTC
TRBJ1-1,TRBV2,TRBD1,NA,CASTLTGVTEAFF,TGTGCCAGCACCCTGACAGGGGTCACTGAAGCTTTCTTT
TRBJ2-5,TRBV5-1,NA,NA,CASSLGGQPGRETQYF,TGCGCCAGCAGCTTGGGGGGACAACCCGGGAGGGAGACCCAGTACTTC
TRBJ1-4,TRBV5-1,TRBD1,NA,CASSLTGGDEKLFF,TGCGCCAGCAGCTTGACAGGGGGCGATGAAAAACTGTTTTTT
TRBJ2-7,TRBV19,TRBD1,NA,CASSAGTGAHPPYEQYF,TGTGCCAGTAGTGCCGGGACAGGGGCTCACCCACCCTACGAGCAGTACTTC
TRBJ1-1,TRBV13,NA,NA,CASSSQNTEAFF,TGTGCCAGCAGCTCCCAGAACACTGAAGCTTTCTTT
TRBJ2-1,TRBV7-9,TRBD1,NA,CASRPWGQWSDEQFF,TGTGCCAGCAGACCATGGGGACAGTGGTCTGATGAGCAGTTCTTC
TRBJ2-5,TRBV25-1,NA,NA,CASSDQAFLPETQYF,TGTGCCAGCAGTGATCAAGCTTTCCTGCCGGAGACCCAGTACTTC
TRBJ2-5,TRBV9,NA,NA,CASSAADLQETQYF,TGTGCCAGCAGCGCAGCGGACCTCCAAGAGACCCAGTACTTC
TRBJ1-2,TRBV13,NA,once,CASSLGAILYGYTF,TGTGCCAGCTCCCTGGGGGCCATCCTCTATGGCTACACCTTC
TRBJ1-5,TRBV2,NA,NA,CASSRQGRQPQHF,TGTGCCAGCAGCCGACAAGGGAGACAGCCCCAGCATTTT
TRBJ2-7,TRBV4-2,TRBD2,few,CASSQEYGGSEQYF,TGTGCCAGCAGCCAAGAGTATGGCGGGAGCGAGCAGTACTTC
TRBJ2-1,TRBV18,TRBD1,once,CASSLSTGDVGEQFF,TGTGCCAGCTCCCTATCGACAGGGGATGTGGGTGAGCAGTTCTTC
TRBJ2-3,TRBV4-3,TRBD1,few,CASSQSLGQGADTQYF,TGCGCCAGCAGCCAGTCCTTGGGACAGGGCGCAGATACGCAGTATTTT
TRBJ2-1,TRBV6-6,TRBD2,NA,CASAGREGIHNEQFF,TGTGCCAGCGCGGGGCGGGAGGGTATCCACAATGAGCAGTTCTTC
TRBJ1-5,TRBV9,TRBD1,NA,CASSLGQGPNQPQHF,TGTGCCAGCAGCTTAGGACAGGGCCCAAATCAGCCCCAGCATTTT
TRBJ2-2,TRBV1,NA,few,CTSSLCRYTGELFF,TGCACCAGCAGCCTTTGCAGATACACCGGGGAGCTGTTTTTT
TRBJ1-2,TRBV5-6,NA,NA,CASRLAGGRVGGYTF,TGTGCCAGCAGGCTGGCAGGCGGCAGGGTGGGCGGCTACACCTTC
TRBJ2-7,TRBV19,TRBD2,NA,CASQGVLAGGNYEQYF,TGTGCCAGTCAAGGGGTTTTAGCGGGAGGAAACTACGAGCAGTACTTC
TRBJ2-1,TRBV29-1,NA,NA,CSVEDNAHKTYNEQFF,TGCAGCGTTGAAGACAACGCACACAAAACCTACAATGAGCAGTTCTTC
TRBJ2-3,TRBV2,TRBD2,NA,CASTGLIAGGSDTQYF,TGTGCCAGCACCGGGCTTATAGCGGGAGGGTCAGATACGCAGTATTTT
TRBJ2-5,TRBV18,NA,NA,CASSPEGPGSGTQYF,TGTGCCAGCTCACCTGAAGGACCGGGGTCTGGGACCCAGTACTTC
TRBJ1-5,TRBV30,NA,NA,CACSGQWGQPQHF,TGTGCCTGCTCGGGACAATGGGGTCAGCCCCAGCATTTT
TRBJ2-2,TRBV5-6,NA,NA,CASSLASNTGELFF,TGTGCCAGCAGCTTGGCCTCGAACACCGGGGAGCTGTTTTTT
TRBJ2-5,TRBV25-1,TRBD2,NA,CASSEFGGERETQYF,TGTGCCAGCAGTGAATTCGGGGGGGAGCGGGAGACCCAGTACTTC
TRBJ1-3,TRBV7-2,NA,NA,CASGSSGFSGNTIYF,TGTGCCAGCGGTTCGTCCGGGTTTTCTGGAAACACCATATATTTT
TRBJ1-2,TRBV29-1,NA,NA,CSVEDRRTAYGYTF,TGCAGCGTTGAAGATCGTCGGACAGCCTATGGCTACACCTTC